This T cell receptor beta chain was identified in a study of T cells in Graves' hyperthyroidism and ophthalmopathy. Study observations and caveats: Researchers found most expanded thyroid clonotypes above 0.001 in blood as well. Ophthalmopathy was distinguished from stable hyperthyroidism by 13 V-J signatures.

This clonotype was seen repeatedly, ten times or more. What it binds is not known. Absence of ophthalmopathy progression within 18 months defined stable Graves' hyperthyroidism. The PBMCs had their origin in about 9.7 ml of fresh peripheral blood. It was RNA transcripts that yielded the amplified TCR beta CDR3 regions. Primed by the HTBI set, a first-round RT-PCR was run on the TCR CDR3. TCRdb independently ran MiXCR on the multiplex PCR reads; one entry per CDR3 protein. The data show 380,000 or so distinct CDR3 sequences, 15% to 20% seen once. CDR3 length equals 14 residues. Trimming shortened V by 7 bases and J by 7 bases, and 19 bases separated the two germline ends. The germline V gene encodes CDR1 MDHEN and CDR2 SYDVKM.

This TCR came from a woman between 18 and 29 years old with Graves' hyperthyroidism. The V gene is TRBV28, the J gene TRBJ2-5; the D gene is possibly TRBD1 (6 bases). The source material was blood. The CDR3 loop is CASTKPGHWTTQYF. CDR3 sequence (DNA): TGTGCCAGCACCAAGCCGGGACACTGGACGACCCAGTACTTC.